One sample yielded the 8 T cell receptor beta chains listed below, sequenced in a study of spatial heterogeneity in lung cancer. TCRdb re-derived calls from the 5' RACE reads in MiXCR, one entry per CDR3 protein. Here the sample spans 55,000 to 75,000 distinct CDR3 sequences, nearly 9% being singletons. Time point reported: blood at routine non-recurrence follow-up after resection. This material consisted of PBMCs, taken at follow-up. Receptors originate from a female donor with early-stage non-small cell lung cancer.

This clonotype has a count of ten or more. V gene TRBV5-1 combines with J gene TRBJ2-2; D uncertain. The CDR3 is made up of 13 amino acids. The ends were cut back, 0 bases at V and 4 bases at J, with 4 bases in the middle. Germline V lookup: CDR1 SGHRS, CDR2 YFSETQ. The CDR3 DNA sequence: TGCGCCAGCAGCTTGGCGGTCACCGGGGAGCTGTTTTTT. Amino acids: CASSLAVTGELFF.

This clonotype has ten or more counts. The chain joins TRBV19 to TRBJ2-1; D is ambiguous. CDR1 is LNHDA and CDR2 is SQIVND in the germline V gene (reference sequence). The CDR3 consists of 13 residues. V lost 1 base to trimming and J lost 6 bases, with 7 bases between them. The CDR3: CASSIVNRNEQFF. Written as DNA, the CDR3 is TGTGCCAGTAGTATAGTCAACCGCAATGAGCAGTTCTTC.

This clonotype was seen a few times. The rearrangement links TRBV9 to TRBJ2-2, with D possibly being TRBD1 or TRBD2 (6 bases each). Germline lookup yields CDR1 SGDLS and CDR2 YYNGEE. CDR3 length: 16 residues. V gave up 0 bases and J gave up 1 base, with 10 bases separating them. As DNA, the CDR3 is TGTGCCAGCAGCGTAGAGGGGGGACTGAACACCGGGGAGCTGTTTTTT. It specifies CASSVEGGLNTGELFF. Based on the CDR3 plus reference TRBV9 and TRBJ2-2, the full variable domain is DSGVTQTPKHLITATGQRVTLRCSPRSGDLSVYWYQQSLDQGLQFLIQYYNGEERAKGNILERFSAQQFPDLHSELNLSSLELGDSALYFCASSVEGGLNTGELFFGEGSRLTVL.

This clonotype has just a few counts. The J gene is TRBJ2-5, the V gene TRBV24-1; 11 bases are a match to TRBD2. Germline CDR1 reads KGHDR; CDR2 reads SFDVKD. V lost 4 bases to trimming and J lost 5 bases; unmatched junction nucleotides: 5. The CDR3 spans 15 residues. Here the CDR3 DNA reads TGTGCCACCAGTGACCTAGCGGGAGGCGGGGAGACCCAGTACTTC. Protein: CATSDLAGGGETQYF.

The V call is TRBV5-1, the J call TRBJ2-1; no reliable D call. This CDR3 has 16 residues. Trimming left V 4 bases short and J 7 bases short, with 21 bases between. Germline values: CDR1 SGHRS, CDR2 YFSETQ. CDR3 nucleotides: TGCGCCAGCAGCCCCCCCCCACTGGGCAGAGATAATGAGCAGTTCTTC. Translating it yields CASSPPPLGRDNEQFF.

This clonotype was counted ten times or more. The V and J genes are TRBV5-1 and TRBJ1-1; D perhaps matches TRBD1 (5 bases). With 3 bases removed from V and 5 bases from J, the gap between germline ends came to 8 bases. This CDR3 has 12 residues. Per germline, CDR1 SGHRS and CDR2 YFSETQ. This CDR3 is CASSWGETEAFF. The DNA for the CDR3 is TGCGCCAGCAGCTGGGGGGAAACTGAAGCTTTCTTT. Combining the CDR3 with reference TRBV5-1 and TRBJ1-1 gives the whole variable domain KAGVTQTPRYLIKTRGQQVTLSCSPISGHRSVSWYQQTPGQGLQFLFEYFSETQRNKGNFPGRFSGRQFSNSRSEMNVSTLELGDSALYLCASSWGETEAFFGQGTRLTVV.

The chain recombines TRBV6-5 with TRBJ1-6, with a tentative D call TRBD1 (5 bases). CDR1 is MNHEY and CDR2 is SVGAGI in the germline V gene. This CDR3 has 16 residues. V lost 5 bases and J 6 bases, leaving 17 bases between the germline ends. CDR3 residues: CASSLPRGRINSPLHF. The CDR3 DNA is TGTGCCAGCAGTCTCCCGCGGGGCCGAATTAATTCACCCCTCCACTTT.

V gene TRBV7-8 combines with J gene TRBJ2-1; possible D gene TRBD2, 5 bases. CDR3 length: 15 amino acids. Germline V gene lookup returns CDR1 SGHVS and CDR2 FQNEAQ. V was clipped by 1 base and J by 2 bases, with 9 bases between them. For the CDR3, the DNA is TGTGCCAGCAGCTTAGAAGGGAGTACCTACAATGAGCAGTTCTTC. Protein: CASSLEGSTYNEQFF.